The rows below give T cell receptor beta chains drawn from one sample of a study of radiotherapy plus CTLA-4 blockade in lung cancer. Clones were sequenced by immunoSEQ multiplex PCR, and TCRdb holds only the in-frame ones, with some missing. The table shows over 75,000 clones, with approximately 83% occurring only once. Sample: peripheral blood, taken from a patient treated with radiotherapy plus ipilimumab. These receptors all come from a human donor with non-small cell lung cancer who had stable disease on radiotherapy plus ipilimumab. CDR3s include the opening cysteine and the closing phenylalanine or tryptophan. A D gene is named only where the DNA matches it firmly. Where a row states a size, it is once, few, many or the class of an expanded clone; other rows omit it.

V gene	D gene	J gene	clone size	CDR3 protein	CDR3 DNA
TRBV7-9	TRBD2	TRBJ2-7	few	CASSPLGGGPREQYF	TGTGCCAGCTCCCCCTTGGGGGGAGGGCCAAGGGAGCAGTACTTC
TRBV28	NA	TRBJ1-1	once	CASSPRLGRAEAFF	TGTGCCAGCAGCCCGAGACTAGGAAGGGCTGAAGCTTTCTTT
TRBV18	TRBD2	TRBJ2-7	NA	CASSQTSGKAYEQYF	TGTGCCAGCTCCCAGACTAGCGGGAAGGCCTACGAGCAGTACTTC
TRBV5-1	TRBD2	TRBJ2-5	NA	CASSLGTSGQETQYF	TGCGCCAGCAGCTTGGGGACTAGCGGGCAAGAGACCCAGTACTTC
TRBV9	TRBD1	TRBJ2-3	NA	CASSVEGATKITDTQYF	TGTGCCAGCAGCGTAGAGGGGGCTACAAAGATCACAGATACGCAGTATTTT
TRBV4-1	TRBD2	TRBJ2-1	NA	CASSHRLAGGNEQFF	TGCGCCAGCAGCCACCGACTAGCGGGAGGGAATGAGCAGTTCTTC
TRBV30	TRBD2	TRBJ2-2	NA	CAWSGLAGPTGELFF	TGTGCCTGGAGTGGGCTAGCGGGGCCGACCGGGGAGCTGTTTTTT
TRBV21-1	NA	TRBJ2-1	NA	CASSTKSGPSSYNEQFF	TGTGCCAGCAGCACGAAGTCGGGTCCGAGCTCCTACAATGAGCAGTTCTTC
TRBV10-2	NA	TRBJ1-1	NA	CASRVTVLGTEAFF	TGCGCCAGCAGGGTGACAGTGCTGGGCACTGAAGCTTTCTTT
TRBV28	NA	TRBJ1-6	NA	CASSKHQGDNSPLHF	TGTGCCAGCAGCAAACACCAGGGTGATAATTCACCCCTCCACTTT
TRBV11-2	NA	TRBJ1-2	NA	CASSSNRAYGYTF	TGTGCCAGCAGCTCGAACAGGGCCTATGGCTACACCTTC
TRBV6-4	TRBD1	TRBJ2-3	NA	CASSEGTGNPDTQYF	TGTGCCAGCAGTGAGGGGACAGGGAATCCAGATACGCAGTATTTT
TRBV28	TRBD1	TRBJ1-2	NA	CASSLFQGALDGYTF	TGTGCCAGCAGTTTATTCCAGGGGGCTTTGGATGGCTACACCTTC
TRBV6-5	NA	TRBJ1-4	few	CATRTGTTNEKLFF	TGTGCCACCCGTACGGGGACAACTAATGAAAAACTGTTTTTT
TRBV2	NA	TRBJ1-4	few	CASISGEQWNEKLFF	TGTGCCAGCATTTCAGGGGAACAGTGGAATGAAAAACTGTTTTTT
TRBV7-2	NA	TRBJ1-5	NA	CASSLVEGNQPQHF	TGTGCCAGCAGCTTAGTAGAGGGTAATCAGCCCCAGCATTTT
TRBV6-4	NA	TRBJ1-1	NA	CASSEGRGTEAFF	TGTGCCAGCAGTGAAGGCAGGGGTACTGAAGCTTTCTTT
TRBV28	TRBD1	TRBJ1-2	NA	CASRQGLRGYTF	TGTGCCAGCCGACAGGGGTTAAGGGGCTACACCTTC
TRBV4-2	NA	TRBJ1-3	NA	CASSQGIERAIGNTIYF	TGTGCCAGCAGCCAAGGAATAGAGAGGGCAATAGGAAACACCATATATTTT
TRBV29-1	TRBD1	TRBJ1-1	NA	CSVHRGPNTEAFF	TGCAGCGTTCACAGGGGGCCAAACACTGAAGCTTTCTTT
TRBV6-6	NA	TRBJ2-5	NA	CASSHGTNQETQYF	TGTGCCAGCAGTCACGGGACCAACCAAGAGACCCAGTACTTC
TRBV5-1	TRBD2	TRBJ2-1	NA	CASTSSGVNEQFF	TGCGCCAGCACGTCTAGCGGGGTAAATGAGCAGTTCTTC
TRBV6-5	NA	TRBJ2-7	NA	CATRGAYEQYF	TGTGCCACCAGGGGTGCCTACGAGCAGTACTTC
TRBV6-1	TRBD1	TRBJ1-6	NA	CASSASSGTGNSPLHF	TGTGCCAGCAGTGCGTCCTCCGGGACAGGGAATTCACCCCTCCACTTT
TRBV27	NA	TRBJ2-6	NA	CASSLSGSSGANVLTF	TGTGCCAGCAGTTTATCGGGCTCCTCTGGGGCCAACGTCCTGACTTTC
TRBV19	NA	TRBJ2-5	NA	CASSIQTSGTQYF	TGTGCCAGTAGTATCCAGACGTCGGGGACCCAGTACTTC
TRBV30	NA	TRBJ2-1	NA	CAWSFKGGEQFF	TGTGCCTGGAGCTTTAAGGGAGGTGAGCAGTTCTTC
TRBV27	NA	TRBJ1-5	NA	CASSLGSQQPQHF	TGTGCCAGCAGTTTAGGGTCCCAACAGCCCCAGCATTTT
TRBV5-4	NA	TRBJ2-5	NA	CASSLFRSGGETQYF	TGTGCCAGCAGCTTGTTCAGGTCTGGGGGAGAGACCCAGTACTTC
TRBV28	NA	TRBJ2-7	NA	CASTPGVSYEQYF	TGTGCCAGCACCCCCGGAGTCTCCTACGAGCAGTACTTC
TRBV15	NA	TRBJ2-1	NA	CATGPTLRDTRYNEQFF	TGTGCCACCGGCCCCACACTTCGGGACACCAGATACAATGAGCAGTTCTTC
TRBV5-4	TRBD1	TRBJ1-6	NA	CASSLDQGGRSPLHF	TGTGCCAGCAGCTTGGATCAAGGGGGCAGGTCACCCCTCCACTTT
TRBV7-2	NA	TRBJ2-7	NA	CASAYGAQYEQYF	TGTGCCAGCGCTTATGGGGCCCAATACGAGCAGTACTTC
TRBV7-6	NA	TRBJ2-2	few	CASRSDGTGELFF	TGTGCCAGCAGGTCGGACGGCACCGGGGAGCTGTTTTTT
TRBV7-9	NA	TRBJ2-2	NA	CASRRAFGELFF	TGTGCCAGCAGGCGTGCGTTCGGGGAGCTGTTTTTT
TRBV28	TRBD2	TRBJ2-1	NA	CASSFQPGTSGRADEQFF	TGTGCCAGCAGTTTTCAACCCGGGACTAGCGGGAGGGCCGATGAGCAGTTCTTC
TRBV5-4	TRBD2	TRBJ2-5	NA	CASSRGTSGGPIQETQYF	TGTGCCAGCAGCCGCGGGACTAGCGGGGGGCCCATTCAAGAGACCCAGTACTTC
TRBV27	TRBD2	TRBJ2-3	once	CASRLPSGGSTDTQYF	TGTGCCAGCAGGCTCCCTAGCGGGGGTAGCACAGATACGCAGTATTTT
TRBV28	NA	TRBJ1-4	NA	CASSEAGLQREKLFF	TGTGCCAGCAGTGAGGCCGGGCTACAACGGGAAAAACTGTTTTTT
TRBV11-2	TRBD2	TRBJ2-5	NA	CASREAGSETQYF	TGTGCCAGCAGGGAAGCGGGAAGCGAGACCCAGTACTTC
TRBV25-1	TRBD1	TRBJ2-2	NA	CASVRQGPTGELFF	TGTGCCAGCGTTAGACAGGGACCCACCGGGGAGCTGTTTTTT
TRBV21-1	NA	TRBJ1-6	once	CASSADNWSYNSPLHF	TGTGCCAGCAGCGCAGACAATTGGTCTTATAATTCACCCCTCCACTTT
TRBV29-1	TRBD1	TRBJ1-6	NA	CSVGQGDTSPLHF	TGCAGCGTTGGACAGGGGGACACTTCACCCCTCCACTTT
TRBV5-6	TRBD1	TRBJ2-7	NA	CASSLRGTGGGGEQYF	TGTGCCAGCAGCTTGCGGGGCACAGGGGGCGGGGGCGAGCAGTACTTC
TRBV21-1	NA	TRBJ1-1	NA	CASSKALRVRTEAFF	TGTGCCAGCAGCAAAGCGCTTCGCGTTCGCACTGAAGCTTTCTTT
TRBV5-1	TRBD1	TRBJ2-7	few	CASGRDSRYEQYF	TGCGCCAGCGGCCGGGACAGCCGATACGAGCAGTACTTC
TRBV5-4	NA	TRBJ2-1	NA	CASSLIGTPYNEQFF	TGTGCCAGCAGCTTAATTGGCACGCCCTACAATGAGCAGTTCTTC
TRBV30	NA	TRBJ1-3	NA	CAWSVGTSGNTIYF	TGTGCCTGGAGTGTAGGCACCTCTGGAAACACCATATATTTT
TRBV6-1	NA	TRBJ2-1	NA	CASSEDWGFEQFF	TGTGCCAGCAGTGAAGATTGGGGATTTGAGCAGTTCTTC
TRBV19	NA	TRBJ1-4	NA	CASSIYMVEEKLFF	TGTGCCAGTAGTATCTACATGGTAGAGGAAAAACTGTTTTTT
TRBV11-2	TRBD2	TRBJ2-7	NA	CASSLVASGGYEQYF	TGTGCCAGCAGCTTAGTGGCTAGCGGGGGCTACGAGCAGTACTTC
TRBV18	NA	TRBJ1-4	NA	CASSPQKPGTNEKLFF	TGTGCCAGCTCACCACAAAAACCAGGGACTAATGAAAAACTGTTTTTT
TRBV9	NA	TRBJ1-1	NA	CASSPFSTMNTEAFF	TGTGCCAGCAGCCCCTTCTCCACCATGAACACTGAAGCTTTCTTT